This T cell receptor (beta chain) was recorded in a study of blood T cell repertoires in COVID-19. This table comes from immunoSEQ multiplex PCR, and its TCRdb copy is limited to in-frame clones, with some not included. The data contain about 410,000 clones, more than 80% of them singletons. The length of the CDR3 is 15 residues. Germline values: CDR1 SNHLY, CDR2 FYNNEI. Trimming at V came to 6 bases and at J to 4 bases, leaving 8 bases not matched to a gene. The sample comprised peripheral blood. The clonotype originates from a woman in her twenties or thirties with active or convalescent COVID-19. This chain uses TRBV2 with TRBJ2-2; TRBD1 matches at 7 bases. The CDR3 reads CASRLEGARTGELFF. CDR3 DNA sequence: TGTGCCAGCAGGCTCGAGGGGGCTCGCACCGGGGAGCTGTTTTTT.